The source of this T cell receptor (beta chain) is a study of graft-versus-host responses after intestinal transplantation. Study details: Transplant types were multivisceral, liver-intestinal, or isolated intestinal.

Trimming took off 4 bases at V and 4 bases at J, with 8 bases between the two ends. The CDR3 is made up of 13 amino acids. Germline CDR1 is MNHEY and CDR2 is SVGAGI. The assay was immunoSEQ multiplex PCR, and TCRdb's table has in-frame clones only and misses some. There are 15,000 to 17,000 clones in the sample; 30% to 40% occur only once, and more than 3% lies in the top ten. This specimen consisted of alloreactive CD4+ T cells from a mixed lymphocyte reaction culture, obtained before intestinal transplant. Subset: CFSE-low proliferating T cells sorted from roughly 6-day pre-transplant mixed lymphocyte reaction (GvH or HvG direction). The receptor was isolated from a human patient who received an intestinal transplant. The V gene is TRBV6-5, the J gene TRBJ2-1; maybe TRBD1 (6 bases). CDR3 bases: TGTGCCAGCAGTTCGGGACAATACAATGAGCAGTTCTTC. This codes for CASSSGQYNEQFF.